This TCR beta chain was identified in a study of blood T cell repertoires in COVID-19. TCRdb's copy holds only in-frame clones and misses some; the assay was immunoSEQ multiplex PCR. This sample has 35,000 to 55,000 clones, with roughly 84% found just once. Trimming shortened V by 4 bases and J by 4 bases, and 12 bases separated the two germline ends. The CDR3 runs 15 residues. Germline V gene data show CDR1 as SGHNT and CDR2 as YYREEE (reference sequence). The sample taken for sequencing was peripheral blood. This clonotype originated in a human donor in a cohort sampled during active COVID-19. J is TRBJ2-6 and V is TRBV5-4, with D tentatively TRBD2 (6 bases). CDR3 amino acids: CASSPGTLGANVLTF. CDR3 nucleotide sequence: TGTGCCAGCAGCCCAGGGACTCTCGGGGCCAACGTCCTGACTTTC.